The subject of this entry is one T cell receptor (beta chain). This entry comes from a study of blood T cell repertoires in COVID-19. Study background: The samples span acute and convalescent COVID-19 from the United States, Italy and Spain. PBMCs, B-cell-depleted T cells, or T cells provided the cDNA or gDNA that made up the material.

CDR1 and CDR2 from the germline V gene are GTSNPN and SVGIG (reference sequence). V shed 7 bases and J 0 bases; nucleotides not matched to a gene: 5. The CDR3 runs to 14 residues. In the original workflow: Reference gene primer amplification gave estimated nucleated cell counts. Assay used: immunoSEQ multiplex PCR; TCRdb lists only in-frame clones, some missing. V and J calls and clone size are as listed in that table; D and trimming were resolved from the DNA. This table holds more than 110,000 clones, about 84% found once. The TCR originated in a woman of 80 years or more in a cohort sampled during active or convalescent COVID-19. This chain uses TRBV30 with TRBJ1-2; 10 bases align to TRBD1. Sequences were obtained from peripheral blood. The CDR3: CASGQGSTNYGYTF. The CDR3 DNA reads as TGTGCCTCGGGACAGGGGTCTACTAACTATGGCTACACCTTC.